The clone carrying this TCR beta chain was detected a few times. Its specificity is unknown. The sample comes from a study of T cells in Graves' hyperthyroidism and ophthalmopathy. Study-level points and caveats: Prediction of ophthalmopathy progression came a median approximately 6.6 months pre-onset. Most expanded thyroid clonotypes above 0.001 also appeared in blood.

Germline CDR1 and CDR2: KGHSH and LQKENI. V gave up 2 bases and J gave up 8 bases; unmatched junction bases: 4. The CDR3 is 15 amino acids. Regions amplified from RNA transcripts were the TCR beta CDR3 regions. The HTBI primer set drove a first-round RT-PCR of the TCR CDR3. TCRdb re-called the multiplex PCR reads with MiXCR, one entry per CDR3 protein. The sample shows about 620,000 distinct CDR3 sequences, about 17% of them seen only once. An absence of ophthalmopathy progression within 18 months meant stable Graves' hyperthyroidism. The authors took PBMCs from 10 ml fresh peripheral blood. The chain employs TRBV18 and TRBJ2-1; 12 bases map to TRBD2. Specimen: blood. The source is a woman between 25 and 40 years old with Graves' hyperthyroidism. The CDR3 DNA reads TGTGCCAGCTCACCAGGACTAGCGGGACGGTATGAGCAGTTCTTC. Translating gives CASSPGLAGRYEQFF.